This is a list of T cell receptor beta chains from one sample in a study of blood T cell repertoires in COVID-19. Clones were sequenced by immunoSEQ multiplex PCR, and TCRdb holds only the in-frame ones, with some missing. The sample consists of some 46,000 clones, roughly 88% of them appearing once. Sequences were obtained from peripheral blood. The receptor source for this set is a man aged 50-59 years with acute or convalescent COVID-19. Each CDR3 is given with its conserved first and last residue. A D gene is named only where the DNA matches it firmly. Clone size is not always given. Where it is, it says once, few, many or a class for expanded clones.

d_gene,abundance,v_gene,j_gene,CDR3aa,CDR3nt
-,-,TRBV6-2/TRBV6-3,TRBJ2-5,CASSLRVETQYF,TGTGCCAGCAGCCTCAGGGTGGAGACCCAGTACTTC
-,-,TRBV6-4,TRBJ1-5,CASSDSGGNQPQHF,TGTGCCAGCAGTGACTCGGGGGGAAATCAGCCCCAGCATTTT
TRBD1,once,TRBV27,TRBJ1-2,CASSAGTGNFAYGYTF,TGTGCCAGCAGTGCCGGGACAGGGAATTTCGCCTATGGCTACACCTTC
-,-,TRBV5-1,TRBJ1-2,CASRQGGSDYGYTF,TGCGCCAGCAGGCAGGGAGGGTCGGACTATGGCTACACCTTC
-,-,TRBV7-2,TRBJ1-1,CASSLESLRTEAFF,TGTGCCAGCAGCTTAGAATCTTTGCGAACTGAAGCTTTCTTT
-,-,TRBV7-9,TRBJ1-2,CASSLSAGDYGYTF,TGTGCCAGCAGCTTATCGGCGGGGGACTATGGCTACACCTTC
-,-,TRBV5-1,TRBJ2-7,CASSLDSGRDEQYF,TGCGCCAGCAGCTTGGATTCAGGGCGCGACGAGCAGTACTTC
-,-,TRBV6-6,TRBJ1-1,CATFYRALNTEAFF,TGTGCCACCTTTTACAGGGCTCTGAACACTGAAGCTTTCTTT
-,-,TRBV7-6,TRBJ1-1,CASSLGSSGNTEAFF,TGTGCCAGCAGCTTAGGTTCGTCGGGGAACACTGAAGCTTTCTTT
-,-,TRBV11-1,TRBJ2-7,CASSGEGTYEQYF,TGTGCCAGCAGCGGAGAGGGTACCTACGAGCAGTACTTC
TRBD2,-,TRBV10-3,TRBJ2-2,CAISDHSGTSVGDGELFF,TGTGCCATCAGTGATCATTCCGGGACTAGCGTTGGGGACGGGGAGCTGTTTTTT
-,-,TRBV19,TRBJ1-1,CASSSDRLNTEAFF,TGTGCCAGTAGTTCAGACAGGCTGAACACTGAAGCTTTCTTT
-,-,TRBV19,TRBJ1-5,CASSPGSAGNQPQHF,TGTGCCAGTAGCCCGGGGTCAGCAGGCAATCAGCCCCAGCATTTT
TRBD2,-,TRBV20-1,TRBJ2-5,CSASGSWLAGGPETQYF,TGCAGTGCTAGTGGTTCATGGTTAGCGGGGGGCCCCGAGACCCAGTACTTC
-,-,TRBV21-1,TRBJ1-5,CASSAGQGGFNQPQHF,TGTGCCAGCAGCGCAGGACAGGGTGGCTTCAATCAGCCCCAGCATTTT
-,-,TRBV30,TRBJ2-2,CAWSSGWAGELFF,TGTGCCTGGAGTTCAGGGTGGGCCGGGGAGCTGTTTTTT
-,few,TRBV14,TRBJ1-2,CASSQLQGASGYTF,TGTGCCAGCAGCCAATTACAGGGAGCCTCTGGCTACACCTTC
-,-,TRBV12-3/TRBV12-4,TRBJ1-1,CASSLVLDTEAFF,TGTGCCAGCAGTTTGGTACTTGACACTGAAGCTTTCTTT
-,-,TRBV24-1,TRBJ1-2,CATSDGGVYGYTF,TGTGCCACCAGTGATGGCGGGGTTTATGGCTACACCTTC
-,-,TRBV5-1,TRBJ1-2,CASRPRWLEDGYTF,TGCGCCAGCAGACCCCGATGGTTGGAGGATGGCTACACCTTC
TRBD2,-,TRBV7-2,TRBJ2-7,CASSLTASGTLYEQYF,TGTGCCAGCAGCTTGACGGCTAGCGGGACTCTCTACGAGCAGTACTTC
TRBD1,-,TRBV19,TRBJ1-5,CASGGFGTGDQPQHF,TGTGCCAGTGGGGGTTTTGGGACAGGGGATCAGCCCCAGCATTTT
-,-,TRBV30,TRBJ1-5,CAWGGINQPQHF,TGTGCCTGGGGCGGGATCAATCAGCCCCAGCATTTT
-,-,TRBV5-4,TRBJ2-6,CASSLAFGANVLTF,TGTGCCAGCAGCTTGGCATTTGGGGCCAACGTCCTGACTTTC
TRBD1,-,TRBV5-1,TRBJ2-7,CASSFDRAYEQYF,TGCGCCAGCAGCTTTGACAGGGCCTACGAGCAGTACTTC
-,-,TRBV7-2,TRBJ2-1,CASSLLDSGDEQFF,TGTGCCAGCAGCTTGTTGGACAGTGGCGATGAGCAGTTCTTC
TRBD1,-,TRBV18,TRBJ2-2,CASSPYQDRATGELFF,TGTGCCAGCTCACCATATCAGGACAGGGCCACCGGGGAGCTGTTTTTT
TRBD2,few,TRBV5-4,TRBJ2-7,CASSYSGSYSEQYF,TGTGCCAGCAGCTATAGCGGGAGCTATTCCGAGCAGTACTTC
TRBD1,-,TRBV7-2,TRBJ1-2,CASSPSPGTANYGYTF,TGTGCCAGCAGCCCAAGTCCCGGGACAGCTAACTATGGCTACACCTTC
-,-,TRBV7-8,TRBJ2-1,CASSSKYKYEQFF,TGTGCCAGCAGCTCGAAATACAAATATGAGCAGTTCTTC
TRBD2,-,TRBV11-1,TRBJ2-1,CASSRAGGPYNEQFF,TGTGCCAGCAGCCGAGCGGGGGGGCCATACAATGAGCAGTTCTTC
TRBD1,-,TRBV13,TRBJ2-7,CASSLNRGYEQYF,TGTGCCAGCAGCCTAAACAGGGGCTACGAGCAGTACTTC
-,-,TRBV6-5,TRBJ1-1,CASSYYQGATEAFF,TGTGCCAGCAGTTATTATCAGGGCGCCACTGAAGCTTTCTTT
-,once,TRBV27,TRBJ2-7,CASSFREDYEQYF,TGTGCCAGCAGTTTTCGAGAGGACTACGAGCAGTACTTC
-,-,TRBV2,TRBJ1-2,CASSEAERSNYGYTF,TGTGCCAGCAGTGAAGCCGAACGGTCAAACTATGGCTACACCTTC
TRBD2,-,TRBV10-3,TRBJ2-1,CAISEWEGLNEQFF,TGTGCCATCAGTGAGTGGGAGGGCCTCAATGAGCAGTTCTTC
-,-,TRBV20-1,TRBJ2-5,CSASNTRTPGANF,TGCAGTGCTAGTAACACCCGGACTCCAGGGGCGAACTTC
-,-,TRBV18,TRBJ1-6,CASSPPLANSPLHF,TGTGCCAGCTCACCACCGCTTGCGAATTCACCCCTCCACTTT
-,-,TRBV13,TRBJ2-6,CASSFTGANVLTF,TGTGCCAGCAGCTTTACTGGGGCCAACGTCCTGACTTTC
-,few,TRBV5-5,TRBJ2-7,CASSYARMAYEQYF,TGTGCCAGCAGCTACGCGCGGATGGCCTACGAGCAGTACTTC
TRBD1,-,TRBV12-3/TRBV12-4,TRBJ1-5,CASRSTGGPQHF,TGTGCCAGCAGGTCCACAGGGGGGCCCCAGCATTTT
-,-,TRBV7-2,TRBJ1-1,CASSLFQGPVTEAFF,TGTGCCAGCAGCTTATTTCAGGGGCCGGTGACTGAAGCTTTCTTT
-,-,TRBV25-1,TRBJ2-3,CASSELGRDTQYF,TGTGCCAGCAGTGAATTAGGGAGGGATACGCAGTATTTT
TRBD1,-,TRBV6-5,TRBJ2-2,CASSYHIGQGTGELFF,TGTGCCAGCAGTTACCACATAGGACAGGGAACCGGGGAGCTGTTTTTT
-,-,TRBV19,TRBJ2-6,CASDITGSPGANVLTF,TGTGCCAGTGACATTACAGGGTCCCCTGGGGCCAACGTCCTGACTTTC
-,-,TRBV29-1,TRBJ1-4,CSARDSSEKLFF,TGCAGCGCTCGGGACTCAAGTGAAAAACTGTTTTTT
-,-,TRBV7-3,TRBJ2-1,CASSSGGSNEQFF,TGTGCCAGCAGCTCAGGGGGGAGCAATGAGCAGTTCTTC
TRBD1,-,TRBV7-9,TRBJ1-4,CASSFGQGDEKLFF,TGTGCCAGCAGCTTCGGACAGGGTGATGAAAAACTGTTTTTT
-,-,TRBV12-3/TRBV12-4,TRBJ2-7,CASSLALGGEQYF,TGTGCCAGCAGTTTAGCGCTCGGGGGCGAGCAGTACTTC
-,-,TRBV7-3,TRBJ2-2,CASSPGSYQTGELFF,TGTGCCAGCAGCCCAGGATCCTACCAAACCGGGGAGCTGTTTTTT
-,-,TRBV4-1,TRBJ2-1,CASSQDGGTYNEQFF,TGCGCCAGCAGCCAAGACGGGGGAACCTACAATGAGCAGTTCTTC
TRBD2,-,TRBV7-2,TRBJ2-1,CASSAGGGGPQFF,TGTGCCAGCAGCGCGGGAGGGGGTGGGCCGCAGTTCTTC
-,-,TRBV6-6,TRBJ1-4,CASGGQNEKLFF,TGTGCCAGCGGAGGGCAGAATGAAAAACTGTTTTTT
TRBD1,few,TRBV7-9,TRBJ2-2,CASSRPGQGWSGELFF,TGTGCCAGCAGCCGGCCGGGACAGGGTTGGAGCGGGGAGCTGTTTTTT
TRBD1,-,TRBV5-4,TRBJ1-2,CASSQTGDGYTF,TGTGCCAGCAGCCAAACAGGGGACGGCTACACCTTC
-,-,TRBV5-6,TRBJ2-5,CASSLGGLQETQYF,TGTGCCAGCAGCTTGGGTGGGCTACAAGAGACCCAGTACTTC
TRBD1,-,TRBV5-1,TRBJ1-2,CASSSLQTGSVSGYTF,TGCGCCAGCAGCTCCCTACAGACAGGGTCAGTTTCTGGCTACACCTTC
-,-,TRBV3-1/TRBV3-2,TRBJ1-2,CASSPTTGDRGYTF,TGTGCCAGCAGCCCCACGACAGGAGACCGTGGCTACACCTTC
-,-,TRBV5-6,TRBJ2-5,CASSFTGTQETQYF,TGTGCCAGCAGCTTTACGGGTACGCAAGAGACCCAGTACTTC